These T cell receptor beta chains were read from a single sample in a study of T cells after yellow fever vaccination. TCRdb re-called the 5' RACE reads with MiXCR, one entry per CDR3 protein. The sample contains 450,000 to 600,000 distinct CDR3 sequences, about 13% of which appear only once. The sample consisted of PBMCs, taken on the day of the yellow fever booster vaccination. Receptors originate from a man aged 25-40 years who received the YFV17D yellow fever vaccine. Both conserved end residues are part of each CDR3. Fields, in order: J gene, clone size, V gene, D gene, CDR3 DNA, CDR3 protein. D genes are given only for firm matches. Size values are once, few and many counts, or a class for expanded clones, and some rows have none.

J: TRBJ1-5; size: .; V: TRBV20-1; D: .; DNA: TGCAGTGCTATAAACACTTACAATCAGCCCCAGCATTTT; CDR3: CSAINTYNQPQHF
J: TRBJ2-3; size: few; V: TRBV20-1; D: TRBD1; DNA: TGCAGTGCTTCTACAGGGGGCCTCACAGATACGCAGTATTTT; CDR3: CSASTGGLTDTQYF
J: TRBJ2-1; size: few; V: TRBV3-1; D: TRBD1; DNA: TGTGCCAGCAGCCAAGCCCCGGGACAGGGATCCTACAATGAGCAGTTCTTC; CDR3: CASSQAPGQGSYNEQFF
J: TRBJ2-1; size: few; V: TRBV11-2; D: TRBD2; DNA: TGTGCCAGCAGACCCCACCCGGGGGGAGCGGGCCTAGGCAATGAGCAGTTCTTC; CDR3: CASRPHPGGAGLGNEQFF
J: TRBJ2-7; size: few; V: TRBV28; D: TRBD2; DNA: TGTGCCAGCTCCGGGACTAGAGGCGAGCAGTACTTC; CDR3: CASSGTRGEQYF
J: TRBJ2-1; size: few; V: TRBV19; D: .; DNA: TGTGCCAGTAGTATCCGAAGCGGCTCCTACAATGAGCAGTTCTTC; CDR3: CASSIRSGSYNEQFF
J: TRBJ1-1; size: .; V: TRBV5-1; D: .; DNA: TGCGCCAGCAGCCCGGGACGGATTGAAGCTTTCTTT; CDR3: CASSPGRIEAFF
J: TRBJ2-7; size: .; V: TRBV5-1; D: TRBD2; DNA: TGCGCCAGCAGCCCGGCGGGAGAGCCCTACGAGCAGTACTTC; CDR3: CASSPAGEPYEQYF
J: TRBJ2-3; size: few; V: TRBV18; D: TRBD2; DNA: TGTGCCAGCTCACTGTTCAGCGGGAGGGCCGAAGATACGCAGTATTTT; CDR3: CASSLFSGRAEDTQYF
J: TRBJ2-3; size: .; V: TRBV7-3; D: .; DNA: TGTGCCAGCGGACGGATGGGCTTGGTCACAGATACGCAGTATTTT; CDR3: CASGRMGLVTDTQYF
J: TRBJ1-5; size: .; V: TRBV7-9; D: .; DNA: TGTGCCAGCAGCTCAGCGGGGCCCCAGCATTTT; CDR3: CASSSAGPQHF
J: TRBJ2-3; size: few; V: TRBV7-2; D: TRBD2; DNA: TGTGCCAGCAGCTTAGCTGGGCTAGCGGGGTACACAGATACGCAGTATTTT; CDR3: CASSLAGLAGYTDTQYF
J: TRBJ2-1; size: .; V: TRBV29-1; D: .; DNA: TGCAGCGTTCACCGACAGAGCAATGAGCAGTTCTTC; CDR3: CSVHRQSNEQFF
J: TRBJ1-6; size: few; V: TRBV5-5; D: .; DNA: TGTGCCAGCTCACTTGCATCTCGGGGAATTTCACCCCTCCACTTT; CDR3: CASSLASRGISPLHF
J: TRBJ2-7; size: few; V: TRBV7-2; D: .; DNA: TGTGCCAGCAGTCCAGGGGACTATTTGGGCAAGCAGTACTTC; CDR3: CASSPGDYLGKQYF